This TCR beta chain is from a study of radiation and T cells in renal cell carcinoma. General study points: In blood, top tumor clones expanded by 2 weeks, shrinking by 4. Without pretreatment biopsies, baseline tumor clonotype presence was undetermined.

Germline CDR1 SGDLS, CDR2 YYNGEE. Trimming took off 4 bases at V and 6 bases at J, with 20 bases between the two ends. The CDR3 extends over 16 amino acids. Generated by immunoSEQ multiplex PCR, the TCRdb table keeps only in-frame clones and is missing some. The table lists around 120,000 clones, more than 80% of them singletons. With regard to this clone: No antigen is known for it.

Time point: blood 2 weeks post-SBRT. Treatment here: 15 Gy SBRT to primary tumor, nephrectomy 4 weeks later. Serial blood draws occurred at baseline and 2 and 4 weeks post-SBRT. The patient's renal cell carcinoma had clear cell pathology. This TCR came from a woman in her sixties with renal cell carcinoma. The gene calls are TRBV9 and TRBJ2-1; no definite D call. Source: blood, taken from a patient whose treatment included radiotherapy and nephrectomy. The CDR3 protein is CASSPKVAEAFNEQFF. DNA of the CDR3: TGTGCCAGCAGCCCGAAGGTCGCAGAGGCCTTCAATGAGCAGTTCTTC.